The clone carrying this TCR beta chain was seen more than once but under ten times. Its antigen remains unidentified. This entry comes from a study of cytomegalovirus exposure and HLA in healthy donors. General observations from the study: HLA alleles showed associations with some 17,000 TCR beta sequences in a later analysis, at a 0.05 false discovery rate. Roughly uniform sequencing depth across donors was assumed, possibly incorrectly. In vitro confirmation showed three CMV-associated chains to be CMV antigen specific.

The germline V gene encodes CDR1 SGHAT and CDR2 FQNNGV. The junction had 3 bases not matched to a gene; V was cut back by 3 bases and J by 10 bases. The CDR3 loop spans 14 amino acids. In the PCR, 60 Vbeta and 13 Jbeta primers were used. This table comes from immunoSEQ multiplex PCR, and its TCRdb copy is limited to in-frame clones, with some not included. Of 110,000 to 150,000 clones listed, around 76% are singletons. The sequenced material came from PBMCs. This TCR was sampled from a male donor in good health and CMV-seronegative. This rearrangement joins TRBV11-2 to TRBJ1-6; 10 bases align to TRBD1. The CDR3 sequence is CASSLGQGNSPLHF. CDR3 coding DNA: TGTGCCAGCAGCTTGGGACAGGGGAACTCACCCCTCCACTTT.